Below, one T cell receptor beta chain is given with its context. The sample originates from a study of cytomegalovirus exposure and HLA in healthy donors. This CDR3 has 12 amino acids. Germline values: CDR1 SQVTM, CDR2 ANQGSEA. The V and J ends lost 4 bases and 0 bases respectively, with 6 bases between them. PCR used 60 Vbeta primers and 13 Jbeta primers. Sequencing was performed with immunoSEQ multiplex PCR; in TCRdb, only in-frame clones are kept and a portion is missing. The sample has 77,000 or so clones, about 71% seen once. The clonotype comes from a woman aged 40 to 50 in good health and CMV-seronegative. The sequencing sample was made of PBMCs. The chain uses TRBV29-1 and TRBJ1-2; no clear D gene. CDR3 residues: CSVARANYGYTF. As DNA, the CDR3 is TGCAGCGTTGCGCGAGCTAACTATGGCTACACCTTC.